A single sample is the source of the 23 T cell receptor beta chains below, sequenced in a study of response to subunit inactivated influenza vaccine. TCRdb reprocessed the RT-PCR reads with MiXCR, giving one entry per CDR3 protein. This sample has roughly 540,000 distinct CDR3 sequences, with approximately 22% found just once. A further study also used this sample, focusing on T cells expressing NK-cell markers. Per that paper: UMI-tagged 5'RACE template switching yielded the TCR beta cDNA.

The sequences come from CD4+ T cells sorted from PBMCs, collected 11 to 12 days after vaccination. The receptors here all came from a man in his fifties or sixties who received an inactivated influenza vaccine.

This clonotype was detected only a few times. The V call is TRBV4-1, the J call TRBJ2-1; TRBD2 agrees at 13 bases. Losses at the gene ends were 3 bases for V and 5 bases for J; bases not matched to a gene: 4. Looked up from germline, CDR1 is MGHRA and CDR2 is YSYEKL. This CDR3 has 16 residues. Here the CDR3 DNA reads TGCGCCAGCAGCCACTCCACTAGCGGGGGGGACAATGAGCAGTTCTTC. This encodes CASSHSTSGGDNEQFF.

This clonotype was seen at least ten times. The rearrangement links TRBV25-1 to TRBJ1-2, with D maybe TRBD1 (5 bases). Trimming pared 2 bases from V and 3 bases from J, leaving 10 bases between. Per germline, CDR1 MGHDK and CDR2 SYGVNS. The CDR3 contains 14 residues. The CDR3 DNA sequence: TGTGCCAGCAGTGAAGGAGGGGTTGACTATGGCTACACCTTC. Translation gives CASSEGGVDYGYTF.

This chain connects TRBV27 to TRBJ1-4; 9 bases are a match to TRBD1. This CDR3 comprises 17 residues. CDR1 is MNHEY, CDR2 SMNVEV, per germline (reference sequence). Unmatched junction bases numbered 15, after V lost 5 bases and J lost 8 bases. CDR3 region: CASSLTSPDRGREKLFF. The CDR3 bases are TGTGCCAGCAGTCTCACTTCGCCGGACAGGGGAAGAGAAAAACTGTTTTTT.

This clonotype was detected a few times. The chain carries TRBV9 and TRBJ2-4; 11 bases align to TRBD2. The germline CDR1 and CDR2 sequences are SGDLS and YYNGEE. CDR3 length: 14 amino acids. V shed 3 bases, J shed 9 bases, and the junction held 5 bases outside the gene matches. CDR3 coding DNA: TGTGCCAGCAGCGCGACTAGCGGGGTCGTCATTCAGTACTTC. It codes for CASSATSGVVIQYF.

This clonotype has just a few counts. The chain employs TRBV5-5 and TRBJ1-1, with D possibly matching TRBD1 (6 bases). CDR1 and CDR2 (germline): SGHKS, YYEKEE (reference sequence). The CDR3 consists of 15 residues. Trimming took off 3 bases at V and 5 bases at J, with 17 bases between the two ends. DNA for the CDR3: TGTGCCAGCAGCTCAAGGGGGGGGAGTTGGACTGAAGCTTTCTTT. Amino acid sequence: CASSSRGGSWTEAFF.

The rearrangement uses TRBV20-1 and TRBJ2-7, with 9 nucleotides matching TRBD2. Germline CDR1 and CDR2: DFQATT and SNEGSKA (reference sequence). The CDR3 has 14 amino acids. Losses at the gene ends were 7 bases for V and 2 bases for J; bases not matched to a gene: 9. The CDR3 spells CSVTGLAVAYEQYF. The CDR3, as DNA: TGCAGTGTAACGGGACTAGCCGTCGCCTACGAGCAGTACTTC.

V usage is TRBV29-1 and J usage is TRBJ1-1, with 9 bases matching TRBD1. Germline V gives CDR1 SQVTM, CDR2 ANQGSEA. The CDR3 runs 16 residues. The ends lost 6 bases at V and 3 bases at J; junction bases unmatched: 14. The CDR3 region is CSVRSPGQGLDTEAFF. The DNA of the CDR3 is TGCAGCGTCCGCTCCCCGGGACAGGGTCTGGACACTGAAGCTTTCTTT.

The chain links TRBV5-1 to TRBJ2-2, with D possibly being TRBD1 (5 bases). Germline V gene data show CDR1 as SGHRS and CDR2 as YFSETQ. Trimming took 5 bases from V and 0 from J, leaving 5 bases between them. CDR3 size: 13 residues. In DNA, the CDR3 is TGCGCCAGCAGGACAGCGAACACCGGGGAGCTGTTTTTT. Translation: CASRTANTGELFF.

This clonotype was detected a few times. The rearrangement uses TRBV10-3 and TRBJ1-5, with D perhaps TRBD1 (6 bases). There are 14 residues in the CDR3. The germline gives CDR1 ENHRY, CDR2 SYGVKD. The V gene lost 4 bases and the J gene lost 4 bases, with 11 bases spanning the gap. In DNA form, the CDR3 reads TGTGCCATCAGTGGGGGGGGCCCTAATCAGCCCCAGCATTTT. Residues: CAISGGGPNQPQHF.

V is TRBV5-4 and J is TRBJ1-1, with a tentative D call TRBD1 (5 bases). CDR1 is SGHNT and CDR2 is YYREEE in the germline V gene (reference sequence). The CDR3 spans 16 residues. The V gene lost 3 bases and the J gene lost 4 bases, with 19 bases spanning the gap. CDR3 sequence (DNA): TGTGCCAGCAGCTCGGGGCGACAGTCGGGGTCCACTGAAGCTTTCTTT. As protein: CASSSGRQSGSTEAFF.

This chain joins TRBV3-1 and TRBJ2-1, with no clear D. V was clipped by 0 bases and J by 5 bases, with 8 bases between them. Germline V gene data show CDR1 as LGHDT and CDR2 as YNNKEL (reference sequence). The length of the CDR3 is 14 residues. CDR3 in amino acids: CASSQDPVDNEQFF. The CDR3 DNA is TGTGCCAGCAGCCAAGATCCAGTCGACAATGAGCAGTTCTTC.

The table lists this clonotype with a few counts. The rearrangement joins TRBV28 to TRBJ2-3; no clear D gene. Germline V gene sequence: CDR1 MDHEN, CDR2 SYDVKM. This CDR3 contains 16 residues. The germline V and J ends were trimmed by 4 bases and 0 bases, with 14 bases remaining between them. CDR3 protein: CASSSTGIYSTDTQYF. In DNA, the CDR3 is TGTGCCAGCAGTTCCACCGGAATATATAGCACAGATACGCAGTATTTT. The full variable domain, rest sourced from reference TRBV28 and TRBJ2-3, is DVKVTQSSRYLVKRTGEKVFLECVQDMDHENMFWYRQDPGLGLRLIYFSYDVKMKEKGDIPEGYSVSREKKERFSLILESASTNQTSMYLCASSSTGIYSTDTQYFGPGTRLTVL.

This clonotype has only a few counts. The chain recombines TRBV11-3 with TRBJ1-1; possible D gene TRBD1, 6 bases. Germline V lookup: CDR1 SGHNT, CDR2 YENEEA. CDR3 size: 13 residues. The V end was cut by 4 bases, the J end by 4 bases, with 10 bases between. CDR3: CASSSGAVTEAFF. The CDR3 bases are TGTGCCAGCAGCTCAGGGGCGGTCACTGAAGCTTTCTTT.

The V and J genes are TRBV6-2 or TRBV6-3 and TRBJ2-7, with 7 nucleotides matching TRBD2. In germline, CDR1 is MNHEY, CDR2 SVGEGT. The length of the CDR3 is 16 residues. V shed 6 bases and J 3 bases; nucleotides not matched to a gene: 14. CDR3 coding DNA: TGTGCCAGCAGCCGTGCCCTCAGCGGGAATCTCTACGAGCAGTACTTC. It specifies CASSRALSGNLYEQYF.

The chain joins TRBV27 to TRBJ1-1; 7 bases fit TRBD1. V shed 3 bases and J 5 bases; nucleotides not matched to a gene: 6. CDR1 and CDR2 from the germline V gene are MNHEY and SMNVEV (reference sequence). This CDR3 has 14 residues. The CDR3 loop is CASSLEGAWTEAFF. In DNA, the CDR3 is TGTGCCAGCAGTTTGGAGGGGGCGTGGACTGAAGCTTTCTTT.

This clonotype was observed a handful of times. The rearrangement joins TRBV6-2 or TRBV6-3 to TRBJ2-1; D ambiguous. Germline V gene data show CDR1 as MNHEY and CDR2 as SVGEGT. The V and J ends lost 1 base and 4 bases respectively, with 8 bases between them. This CDR3 region has 14 residues. The CDR3 nucleotides are TGTGCCAGCAGTTACTATGACACATACAATGAGCAGTTCTTC. Its protein is CASSYYDTYNEQFF.

This clonotype was seen only a few times. The chain uses TRBV29-1 and TRBJ2-7; D is possibly TRBD2 (6 bases). The length of the CDR3 is 14 residues. V lost 0 bases and J 8 bases, leaving 17 bases between the germline ends. Germline CDR1 is SQVTM and CDR2 is ANQGSEA. The CDR3 DNA reads as TGCAGCGTTGAAGATCCTCGGGGGAGAGACAAGCAGTACTTC. It specifies CSVEDPRGRDKQYF.

This clonotype was observed a few times. The chain combines TRBV5-1 with TRBJ2-7; unclear D gene. Trimming shortened V by 4 bases and J by 7 bases, and 12 bases separated the two germline ends. The CDR3 contains 12 residues. Germline V gives CDR1 SGHRS, CDR2 YFSETQ. The chain's CDR3 is CASSIDVGEQYF. CDR3 coding DNA: TGCGCCAGCAGCATTGATGTAGGAGAGCAGTACTTC.

The chain combines TRBV29-1 with TRBJ2-2, with D perhaps matching TRBD2 (5 bases). CDR3 length equals 13 residues. Germline V gene data show CDR1 as SQVTM and CDR2 as ANQGSEA. The V and J ends lost 6 bases and 3 bases respectively, with 11 bases between them. The CDR3 sequence: CSVRVRDTGELFF. In nucleotides, the CDR3 is TGCAGCGTGAGGGTGAGGGACACCGGGGAGCTGTTTTTT.

The chain uses TRBV7-3 and TRBJ2-3; perhaps TRBD2 as D (6 bases). Germline CDR1 reads SGHTA; CDR2 reads FQGTGA. V dropped 3 bases and J dropped 4 bases, with 14 bases sitting between them. This CDR3 has 15 amino acids. CDR3 coding DNA: TGTGCCAGCAGCTTGGCGGGAAGTCTGGCAGATACGCAGTATTTT. Translated, it gives CASSLAGSLADTQYF. The entire variable domain, with the rest obtained from reference TRBV7-3 and TRBJ2-3, is as follows: GAGVSQTPSNKVTEKGKYVELRCDPISGHTALYWYRQSLGQGPEFLIYFQGTGAADDSGLPNDRFFAVRPEGSVSTLKIQRTERGDSAVYLCASSLAGSLADTQYFGPGTRLTVL.

This clonotype was seen only a few times. The CDR3 region has the DNA TGTGCCAGCAGCCACGGGACAAACCAAGAGACCCAGTACTTC. Encoded protein: CASSHGTNQETQYF. This chain joins TRBV11-2 and TRBJ2-5; a possible D gene is TRBD1 (6 bases). CDR3 size: 14 residues. Germline CDR1 reads SGHAT; CDR2 reads FQNNGV. Trimming pared 5 bases from V and 0 bases from J, leaving 10 bases between.

The chain carries TRBV9 and TRBJ2-5; D might be TRBD1 or TRBD2, each matching 5 bases. The germline V and J ends were trimmed by 7 bases and 5 bases, with 21 bases remaining between them. This CDR3 is 15 amino acids long. CDR1 and CDR2 (germline): SGDLS, YYNGEE. CDR3 amino acids: CASGWGTSKEETQYF. The CDR3 nucleotides are TGTGCCAGCGGATGGGGGACGTCCAAAGAGGAGACCCAGTACTTC.

The genes are TRBV18 and TRBJ2-3; D gene ambiguous. V was clipped by 3 bases and J by 1 base, with 14 bases between them. The CDR3 is 16 amino acids. The germline gives CDR1 KGHSH, CDR2 LQKENI. CDR3 residues: CASSPSWVRGTDTQYF. The CDR3 nucleotides read TGTGCCAGCTCACCTAGCTGGGTTCGGGGCACAGATACGCAGTATTTT.